This is a list of T cell receptor beta chains from one sample in a study of blood T cells in healthy people across ages. Each CDR3 protein gets one entry after TCRdb re-called the 5' RACE reads with MiXCR. The repertoire holds about 1.4 million distinct CDR3 sequences, roughly 60% seen once, with 6.5% to 8% in the top ten. Sequenced material: blood. The receptors originated from a man between 18 and 35 years old in good health. Each CDR3 is given with its conserved first and last residue. D genes are given only for firm matches. Size values are once, few and many counts, or a class for expanded clones, and some rows have none.

cdr3_nt cdr3_aa v_call d_call j_call clone_size
TGTGCCAGCCTCGGGACATACAACACTGAAGCTTTCTTT CASLGTYNTEAFF TRBV6-6 - TRBJ1-1 -
TGTGCCAGCAGGGGACAGGGGGCGATCGGCTACACCTTC CASRGQGAIGYTF TRBV12-3/TRBV12-4 TRBD1 TRBJ1-2 -
TGTGCCAGCAGTTCCCTCAGCGGGGGCAGCTCCTACAATGAGCAGTTCTTC CASSSLSGGSSYNEQFF TRBV6-6 TRBD2 TRBJ2-1 -
TGTGCCAGCAGCACCGAACAGGGGACGGTATCTGGCTACACCTTC CASSTEQGTVSGYTF TRBV7-8 TRBD1 TRBJ1-2 many
TGTGCCAGCAGTTTAACCGGACAGGCATATCAGCCCCAGCATTTT CASSLTGQAYQPQHF TRBV27 TRBD1 TRBJ1-5 -
TGTGCCAGCAGGCTAGCGGAGGACTACGAGCAGTACTTC CASRLAEDYEQYF TRBV6-6 TRBD2 TRBJ2-7 few
TGTGCCAGCAGCCGAGGGGGCCTAGTCTACGAGCAGTACTTC CASSRGGLVYEQYF TRBV7-9 TRBD1 TRBJ2-7 -
TGTGCCAGCAGACAGGGGGCGGCAGATACGCAGTATTTT CASRQGAADTQYF TRBV2 TRBD1 TRBJ2-3 -
TGTGCCAGCAGTGAATATGGAGGTCCCAAAAACATTCAGTACTTC CASSEYGGPKNIQYF TRBV6-1 - TRBJ2-4 -
TGCGCCAGCAGCCGCGTACTAGCGGTCGAGCAGTACTTC CASSRVLAVEQYF TRBV4-1 TRBD2 TRBJ2-7 few
TGTGCCAGCAGTCTAGAGTCCCACGTGTCCTCCTACAATGAGCAGTTCTTC CASSLESHVSSYNEQFF TRBV12-3/TRBV12-4 - TRBJ2-1 -
TGCGCCAGCAGCCTGGGGATTGTCGGAGACGGTGAAGCTTTCTTT CASSLGIVGDGEAFF TRBV5-1 - TRBJ1-1 -
TGTGCCAGCAGCGTAGCGAGAACAAACCCCCTAGACGAGCAGTACTTC CASSVARTNPLDEQYF TRBV9 - TRBJ2-7 -
TGCGCCAGCAGCTTGGAGGCTGAGCGGTACGAGCAGTACTTC CASSLEAERYEQYF TRBV5-1 - TRBJ2-7 -
TGCAGCGTGGGGACAGGGGTCTACAATGAGCAGTTCTTC CSVGTGVYNEQFF TRBV29-1 TRBD1 TRBJ2-1 -
TGTGCCAGCAGCCCCGGCCGAGGCTCCTCCTACAATGAGCAGTTCTTC CASSPGRGSSYNEQFF TRBV7-9 - TRBJ2-1 -
TGCAGTGCTAGAGGGACAGGCGGTAGGGAGACCCAGTACTTC CSARGTGGRETQYF TRBV20-1 TRBD1 TRBJ2-5 few
TGTGCCAGCAGCCAAGACACCACGCTCTGGAACACTGAAGCTTTCTTT CASSQDTTLWNTEAFF TRBV6-5 - TRBJ1-1 few
TGTGCCACCAGCAGAGATCGGACATACTACGAGCAGTACTTC CATSRDRTYYEQYF TRBV15 - TRBJ2-7 -
TGTGCCAGCAGCTTAGAAGGAGGGGGCCCCTACGAGCAGTACTTC CASSLEGGGPYEQYF TRBV7-2 - TRBJ2-7 few